This passage covers 31 T cell receptor beta chains from one sample sequenced in a study of siplizumab effects on memory and regulatory T cells. Sequencing was performed with immunoSEQ multiplex PCR; in TCRdb, only in-frame clones are kept and a portion is missing. The sample contains around 94,000 clones, 90% to 95% of which appear only once. The sequencing input was CD4+ T cells sorted from blood. These receptors were taken from a human donor in good health.

This clone came up a few times. The chain uses TRBV27 and TRBJ1-5; maybe TRBD1 (5 bases). This CDR3 has 14 residues. V was cut by 3 bases and J by 11 bases, with 17 bases left in between. The germline V gene encodes CDR1 MNHEY and CDR2 SMNVEV (reference sequence). The CDR3 here is CASSFLQGIASQHF. Written as DNA, the CDR3 is TGTGCCAGCAGTTTTCTCCAGGGAATTGCGTCCCAGCATTTT.

This clone was observed a single time. The chain couples TRBV28 to TRBJ2-1; maybe TRBD2 (6 bases). The V and J ends lost 0 bases and 5 bases respectively, with 8 bases between them. This CDR3 is built from 14 residues. CDR1 is MDHEN, CDR2 SYDVKM, per germline. The CDR3 nucleotides are TGTGCCAGCAGTTTATGGAAGCGGGACAATGAGCAGTTCTTC. Translation gives CASSLWKRDNEQFF.

This rearrangement joins TRBV11-1 to TRBJ2-7; D is ambiguous. The germline V gene has CDR1 SGHAT and CDR2 FQDESV (reference sequence). The CDR3 is made up of 16 amino acids. The V and J ends lost 5 bases and 1 base respectively, with 18 bases between them. The CDR3 bases are TGTGCCAGCAGCCCACCCAGCCGGACCGGGTCCTACGAGCAGTACTTC. Protein product: CASSPPSRTGSYEQYF.

This clone was counted a single time. V is TRBV9 and J is TRBJ1-2; D not resolved. With 4 bases removed from V and 4 bases from J, the gap between germline ends came to 17 bases. Looked up from germline, CDR1 is SGDLS and CDR2 is YYNGEE. This CDR3 is 15 amino acids long. The CDR3 loop reads CASSPNHRASYGYTF. In DNA, the CDR3 is TGTGCCAGCAGCCCTAATCATAGGGCCTCCTATGGCTACACCTTC.

The chain has TRBV27 and TRBJ1-2; tentatively, D is TRBD1 (6 bases). CDR1 is MNHEY and CDR2 is SMNVEV in the germline V gene (reference sequence). With 5 bases removed from V and 4 bases from J, the gap between germline ends came to 23 bases. CDR3 length equals 17 residues. The CDR3 reads CASSKDQTGPTGYGYTF. The CDR3 DNA is TGTGCCAGCAGTAAAGATCAGACAGGACCCACCGGCTATGGCTACACCTTC.

This chain joins TRBV2 and TRBJ2-7; D gene uncertain. CDR3 length equals 10 residues. V lost 7 bases and J 3 bases, leaving 4 bases between the germline ends. Germline CDR1 reads SNHLY; CDR2 reads FYNNEI. The CDR3 loop reads CASTLYEQYF. The CDR3 nucleotides read TGTGCCAGCACCCTCTACGAGCAGTACTTC. Drawing the rest from reference TRBV2 and TRBJ2-7, the complete variable domain is EPEVTQTPSHQVTQMGQEVILRCVPISNHLYFYWYRQILGQKVEFLVSFYNNEISEKSEIFDDQFSVERPDGSNFTLKIRSTKLEDSAMYFCASTLYEQYFGPGTRLTVT.

V usage is TRBV28 and J usage is TRBJ2-3; TRBD1 is a possible D gene (5 bases). Germline CDR1 is MDHEN and CDR2 is SYDVKM. V was clipped by 4 bases and J by 7 bases, with 18 bases between them. This CDR3 region has 15 residues. In DNA form, the CDR3 reads TGTGCCAGCAGTTCGAGACAGTCCCGGTTTAATACGCAGTATTTT. This sequence encodes CASSSRQSRFNTQYF.

This sequence joins TRBV5-1 and TRBJ2-1, with TRBD1 matching 7 bases. The CDR3 contains 15 residues. The J segment lost 7 bases and the V segment lost 4 bases, leaving 11 bases of the junction unmatched. Germline V gene data show CDR1 as SGHRS and CDR2 as YFSETQ. As DNA, the CDR3 is TGCGCCAGCAGCCTTGACGGGACAGATATTAATGAGCAGTTCTTC. It is translated as CASSLDGTDINEQFF.

The rearrangement uses TRBV5-1 and TRBJ1-1; TRBD1 is a possible D gene (5 bases). CDR3 length equals 15 residues. Trimming left V 0 bases short and J 5 bases short, with 14 bases between. Germline V lookup: CDR1 SGHRS, CDR2 YFSETQ. The CDR3 here is CASSLAGREGTEAFF. As DNA, the CDR3 is TGCGCCAGCAGCTTGGCCGGCAGGGAGGGAACTGAAGCTTTCTTT. The variable domain in full, completed from reference TRBV5-1 and TRBJ1-1, reads KAGVTQTPRYLIKTRGQQVTLSCSPISGHRSVSWYQQTPGQGLQFLFEYFSETQRNKGNFPGRFSGRQFSNSRSEMNVSTLELGDSALYLCASSLAGREGTEAFFGQGTRLTVV.

V is TRBV9 and J is TRBJ1-2, with D unclear. Germline values: CDR1 SGDLS, CDR2 YYNGEE. Trimming pared 3 bases from V and 2 bases from J, leaving 20 bases between. This CDR3 comprises 17 residues. The CDR3 sequence is CASSAGGFVFLNYGYTF. In DNA, the CDR3 is TGTGCCAGCAGCGCCGGAGGGTTTGTTTTCCTAAACTATGGCTACACCTTC.

This chain links TRBV10-3 with TRBJ2-5; 11 bases match TRBD1. V gave up 6 bases and J gave up 2 bases; unmatched junction bases: 5. The CDR3 contains 15 residues. Germline V gene data show CDR1 as ENHRY and CDR2 as SYGVKD. The CDR3 reads CAIRAGTGGQETQYF. As DNA, the CDR3 is TGTGCCATCAGGGCCGGGACAGGGGGGCAAGAGACCCAGTACTTC.

This clone came up once. The chain combines TRBV15 with TRBJ2-1; the D is unclear. V was pared by 2 bases and J by 0 bases, with 14 bases between. Germline V gives CDR1 LNHNV, CDR2 YYDKDF (reference sequence). The CDR3 is 17 amino acids. The CDR3 nucleotides read TGTGCCACCAGCAGACCGAGTACCCCGAGCTCCTACAATGAGCAGTTCTTC. Its protein product is CATSRPSTPSSYNEQFF.

V and J are TRBV5-1 and TRBJ1-5; no clear D gene. The V gene lost 1 base and the J gene lost 0 bases, with 8 bases spanning the gap. CDR3 length: 15 amino acids. Germline CDR1 reads SGHRS; CDR2 reads YFSETQ. CDR3 sequence (DNA): TGCGCCAGCAGCTTGAGTGGGAATAGCAATCAGCCCCAGCATTTT. Translation: CASSLSGNSNQPQHF. The full variable domain, in which reference TRBV5-1 and TRBJ1-5 provide the parts outside the CDR3, is KAGVTQTPRYLIKTRGQQVTLSCSPISGHRSVSWYQQTPGQGLQFLFEYFSETQRNKGNFPGRFSGRQFSNSRSEMNVSTLELGDSALYLCASSLSGNSNQPQHFGDGTRLSIL.

J is TRBJ2-5 and V is TRBV19; tentatively, D is TRBD1 or TRBD2 (5 bases each). This CDR3 contains 12 residues. The V and J ends lost 3 bases and 8 bases respectively, with 10 bases between them. Germline assignment: CDR1 LNHDA and CDR2 SQIVND (reference sequence). CDR3 nucleotide sequence: TGTGCCAGTAGTATGACCCGGGACACCCAGTACTTC. Its translation is CASSMTRDTQYF.

V usage is TRBV19 and J usage is TRBJ1-4; perhaps TRBD1 as D (5 bases). Germline V lookup: CDR1 LNHDA, CDR2 SQIVND (reference sequence). This CDR3 has 16 amino acids. The ends were cut back, 1 base at V and 0 bases at J, with 9 bases in the middle. CDR3: CASSIGRATTNEKLFF. In DNA form, the CDR3 reads TGTGCCAGTAGTATAGGCAGGGCCACAACTAATGAAAAACTGTTTTTT.

This chain uses TRBV19 with TRBJ1-5; TRBD1 matches at 8 bases. The length of the CDR3 is 13 residues. J gave up 2 bases and V 6 bases, and 0 bases lay outside the gene matches. Per the germline V gene, CDR1 is LNHDA and CDR2 is SQIVND (reference sequence). CDR3 amino acids: CASRGQGNQPQHF. The CDR3 region has the DNA TGTGCCAGTAGGGGACAGGGCAATCAGCCCCAGCATTTT. Full variable domain (outside the CDR3, taken from reference TRBV19 and TRBJ1-5): DGGITQSPKYLFRKEGQNVTLSCEQNLNHDAMYWYRQDPGQGLRLIYYSQIVNDFQKGDIAEGYSVSREKKESFPLTVTSAQKNPTAFYLCASRGQGNQPQHFGDGTRLSIL.

This CDR3 is CASSPREGYNEQFF. The DNA for the CDR3 is TGTGCCAGCTCACCGAGGGAGGGTTACAATGAGCAGTTCTTC. The chain combines TRBV18 with TRBJ2-1; 7 bases fit TRBD2. Germline V gene sequence: CDR1 KGHSH, CDR2 LQKENI. This CDR3 contains 14 residues. Losses at the gene ends were 3 bases for V and 4 bases for J; bases not matched to a gene: 3.

The rearrangement uses TRBV10-2 and TRBJ2-7, with D unresolved. The V gene's germline CDR1 is WSHSY and CDR2 SAAADI. The V end was cut by 1 base, the J end by 0 bases, with 10 bases between. CDR3 size: 15 residues. In nucleotides, the CDR3 is TGCGCCAGCAGTGAGTTGGCAGGAAGCTCCTACGAGCAGTACTTC. Translating gives CASSELAGSSYEQYF.

This chain links TRBV5-6 with TRBJ2-3; D uncertain. CDR1 and CDR2 from the germline V gene are SGHDT and YYEEEE. Trimming removed 2 bases at V and 2 bases at J, with 12 bases between. This CDR3 region has 15 residues. The CDR3 is CASSLLRLTTDTQYF. CDR3 DNA: TGTGCCAGCAGCTTATTACGGCTTACCACAGATACGCAGTATTTT.

The chain is built from TRBV30 and TRBJ1-2; tentative D call: TRBD1 (6 bases). V was cut by 0 bases and J by 8 bases, with 13 bases left in between. Germline V lookup: CDR1 GTSNPN, CDR2 SVGIG (reference sequence). CDR3 length: 13 residues. The CDR3 region is CAWSVRTGHGYTF. CDR3 coding DNA: TGTGCCTGGAGTGTACGAACAGGGCACGGCTACACCTTC.

The chain links TRBV29-1 to TRBJ1-4; TRBD1 matches 9 bases. V shed 5 bases and J 5 bases; nucleotides not matched to a gene: 3. The CDR3 extends over 13 amino acids. In germline, CDR1 is SQVTM, CDR2 ANQGSEA. CDR3 in DNA: TGCAGCGTTTCAGGGACAGGGAATGAAAAACTGTTTTTT. Translated, it gives CSVSGTGNEKLFF.

The rearrangement joins TRBV11-2 to TRBJ1-1; 7 bases are a match to TRBD1. The length of the CDR3 is 16 residues. Germline V gene lookup returns CDR1 SGHAT and CDR2 FQNNGV. V lost 5 bases, J lost 0 bases, and 9 bases stayed unmatched. The CDR3 sequence: CASSRQGGGMNTEAFF. The CDR3, as DNA: TGTGCCAGCAGCCGACAGGGTGGGGGCATGAACACTGAAGCTTTCTTT. Drawing the rest from reference TRBV11-2 and TRBJ1-1, the complete variable domain is EAGVAQSPRYKIIEKRQSVAFWCNPISGHATLYWYQQILGQGPKLLIQFQNNGVVDDSQLPKDRFSAERLKGVDSTLKIQPAKLEDSAVYLCASSRQGGGMNTEAFFGQGTRLTVV.

The chain employs TRBV30 and TRBJ2-7; D remains ambiguous. Trimming left V 4 bases short and J 5 bases short, with 6 bases between. The CDR3 sequence is 10 residues long. Per the germline V gene, CDR1 is GTSNPN and CDR2 is SVGIG (reference sequence). In DNA, the CDR3 is TGTGCCTGGAAGTTCAACGAGCAGTACTTC. The encoded protein is CAWKFNEQYF.

The chain is built from TRBV7-8 and TRBJ1-1, with no clear D. There are 13 residues in the CDR3. Looked up from germline, CDR1 is SGHVS and CDR2 is FQNEAQ. V was shortened by 2 bases and J by 1 base, with 5 bases between the two germline ends. CDR3 sequence: CASSLKENTEAFF. CDR3 DNA sequence: TGTGCCAGCAGCTTAAAGGAGAACACTGAAGCTTTCTTT.

V and J are TRBV2 and TRBJ1-4, with TRBD1 as a possible D gene (6 bases). Germline V gene sequence: CDR1 SNHLY, CDR2 FYNNEI. Trimming left V 6 bases short and J 8 bases short, with 19 bases between. The CDR3 has 15 amino acids. In DNA form, the CDR3 reads TGTGCCAGCAGACAACTCGGACAGAAGCGCGAAAAACTGTTTTTT. This gives the protein CASRQLGQKREKLFF. Based on the CDR3 plus reference TRBV2 and TRBJ1-4, the full variable domain is EPEVTQTPSHQVTQMGQEVILRCVPISNHLYFYWYRQILGQKVEFLVSFYNNEISEKSEIFDDQFSVERPDGSNFTLKIRSTKLEDSAMYFCASRQLGQKREKLFFGSGTQLSVL.

The chain carries TRBV28 and TRBJ1-2, with TRBD1 as a possible D gene (5 bases). In germline, CDR1 is MDHEN, CDR2 SYDVKM. V was pared by 2 bases and J by 3 bases, with 16 bases between. This CDR3 is 16 amino acids long. The CDR3 DNA sequence: TGTGCCAGCAGTTTAATAGGGGCAGGGAGGGACTATGGCTACACCTTC. Translated: CASSLIGAGRDYGYTF.

The V and J genes are TRBV9 and TRBJ1-4; D not certain. Trimming shortened V by 3 bases and J by 0 bases, and 12 bases separated the two germline ends. CDR1 SGDLS and CDR2 YYNGEE come from the germline V gene. This CDR3 comprises 16 residues. As DNA, the CDR3 is TGTGCCAGCAGCGCCACAGAGGGCGCAACTAATGAAAAACTGTTTTTT. Translation gives CASSATEGATNEKLFF.

The rearrangement links TRBV2 to TRBJ2-3; 7 nucleotides match TRBD1. Per the germline V gene, CDR1 is SNHLY and CDR2 is FYNNEI. Trimming at V came to 6 bases and at J to 1 base, leaving 7 bases not matched to a gene. This CDR3 region has 15 residues. CDR3 sequence: CASRLNRGRTDTQYF. In DNA form, the CDR3 reads TGTGCCAGCAGGCTAAACAGGGGACGCACAGATACGCAGTATTTT.

This chain connects TRBV5-1 to TRBJ2-3, with D hard to call. Trimming left V 5 bases short and J 5 bases short, with 6 bases between. CDR1 is SGHRS and CDR2 is YFSETQ in the germline V gene. The CDR3 is 11 amino acids. The chain's CDR3 is CASRNRDTQYF. CDR3 in DNA: TGCGCCAGCAGAAATAGAGATACGCAGTATTTT.

This chain connects TRBV12-5 to TRBJ2-3; D might be TRBD1 (5 bases). The CDR3 has 12 residues. Trimming took off 6 bases at V and 3 bases at J, with 7 bases between the two ends. The germline CDR1 and CDR2 sequences are LGHNT and FRNRAP. This CDR3 is CASGPGTDTQYF. The DNA for the CDR3 is TGTGCTAGTGGCCCAGGGACAGATACGCAGTATTTT.

The rearrangement joins TRBV2 to TRBJ2-2; TRBD2 might be the D (5 bases). CDR3 length equals 13 residues. The germline V and J ends were trimmed by 10 bases and 4 bases, with 13 bases remaining between them. Germline V lookup: CDR1 SNHLY, CDR2 FYNNEI. The CDR3 is CATSDFTTGELFF. The CDR3 DNA sequence: TGTGCCACCTCGGACTTCACCACCGGGGAGCTGTTTTTT.